The rows below give T cell receptor beta chains drawn from one sample of a study of blood T cell repertoires in COVID-19. Data came from immunoSEQ multiplex PCR; TCRdb stores just in-frame clones and leaves some out. The data show about 200,000 clones, with around 84% seen just once and around 4.9% held by the top ten. Material: peripheral blood. The receptors derive from an elderly woman with acute or convalescent COVID-19. Both conserved end residues are part of each CDR3. The D gene is left open where the match is weak. Not all rows give a size; the values are once, few, many and, for expanded clones, a class.

>NA|TRBJ1-2|NA|TRBV27
TGTGCCGCTGCAAACAGTCGTGGCTATGGCTACACCTTC
CAAANSRGYGYTF
>NA|TRBJ2-1|NA|TRBV5-1
TGCGCCAGCAGCCTGGGTGGTCAGGGGAGGGTGAATGAGCAGTTCTTC
CASSLGGQGRVNEQFF
>NA|TRBJ1-2|NA|TRBV7-2
TGTGCCAGCAGCTTATACCGGTCGGGCTACACCTTC
CASSLYRSGYTF
>TRBD2|TRBJ2-7|NA|TRBV12-5
TGTGCTAGTGCCCAGAGCGGGGCGTACGAGCAGTACTTC
CASAQSGAYEQYF
>NA|TRBJ2-1|few|TRBV28
TGTGCCAGCAGCCCCGTAAGAGGGCAGACCAATGAGCAGTTCTTC
CASSPVRGQTNEQFF
>NA|TRBJ1-2|NA|TRBV27
TGTGCCAGTACCGCATTTAGGGGCGGCTATGGCTACACCTTC
CASTAFRGGYGYTF
>TRBD1|TRBJ1-2|NA|TRBV5-5
TGTGCCAGCAGCTTGCCCGGGACAGGGGCACACTATGGCTACACCTTC
CASSLPGTGAHYGYTF
>TRBD1|TRBJ2-1|NA|TRBV30
TGTGCCTGGACCAGGGGGCTCGGACCCGTAGAGCAGTTCTTC
CAWTRGLGPVEQFF
>NA|TRBJ2-7|NA|TRBV2
TGTGCCACTAGGAAGCCCCTTCCCTACGAGCAGTACTTC
CATRKPLPYEQYF
>NA|TRBJ2-7|NA|TRBV27
TGTGCCAGCGGCTCTTGGGGCCCCTACGAGCAGTACTTC
CASGSWGPYEQYF
>NA|TRBJ1-2|NA|TRBV29-1
TGCAGTCATAAATCAAACAGATATGGCTACACCTTC
CSHKSNRYGYTF
>NA|TRBJ2-3|NA|TRBV2
TGTGCCAGCAGTGAAAAACGGCTAGCTAGCACAGATACGCAGTATTTT
CASSEKRLASTDTQYF
>TRBD1|TRBJ1-1|NA|TRBV20-1
TGCAGTGCTAGTCCAGGGGGCTCGAACACTGAAGCTTTCTTT
CSASPGGSNTEAFF
>NA|TRBJ1-1|NA|TRBV5-1
TGCGCCAGCAGCTCGGCAGGGGCCGGGACTGAAGCTTTCTTT
CASSSAGAGTEAFF
>TRBD2|TRBJ2-1|NA|TRBV11-3
TGTGCCAGCAGCTCGCGGGGGGGTGAGCAGTTCTTC
CASSSRGGEQFF
>TRBD2|TRBJ2-2|NA|TRBV5-1
TGCGCCAGCAGCGCCCCTAGCGGGATGGGCGGGGAGCTGTTTTTT
CASSAPSGMGGELFF
>NA|TRBJ1-3|NA|TRBV19
TGTGCCAGTAGTGCTGACACGTCTGGAAACACCATATATTTT
CASSADTSGNTIYF
>TRBD1|TRBJ1-5|NA|TRBV29-1
TGCAGCGTTGAACAGGGGGGCGGCAATCAGCCCCAGCATTTT
CSVEQGGGNQPQHF